These 23 T cell receptor beta chains came from one sample sequenced in a study of blood T cell repertoires in COVID-19. Assay used: immunoSEQ multiplex PCR; TCRdb lists only in-frame clones, some missing. This table holds about 130,000 clones, around 80% found once. The sample consisted of PBMCs or T cells enriched from blood (not recorded which). Every receptor here comes from a woman aged 45-59 years who had recovered from COVID-19.

V gene TRBV28 combines with J gene TRBJ1-1; TRBD1 might be the D (6 bases). The ends were cut back, 6 bases at V and 1 base at J, with 18 bases in the middle. CDR1 and CDR2 (germline): MDHEN, SYDVKM. This CDR3 has 16 amino acids. The CDR3 loop reads CASRTRTRGWNTEAFF. The DNA of the CDR3 is TGTGCCAGCAGAACCCGAACGAGGGGGTGGAACACTGAAGCTTTCTTT.

This clone has just one count. The chain links TRBV18 to TRBJ2-7; 10 positions agree with TRBD1. The CDR3 runs to 15 residues. Trimming at V came to 3 bases and at J to 5 bases, leaving 7 bases not matched to a gene. CDR1 is KGHSH, CDR2 LQKENI, per germline. The CDR3 nucleotides read TGTGCCAGCTCACCCTTGGGACAGGGGTTCCACGAGCAGTACTTC. Translation: CASSPLGQGFHEQYF.

This clone was detected only a few times. Other DNA sequences in this sample translate to the same CDR3. V usage is TRBV2 and J usage is TRBJ1-1, with D unclear. The CDR3 has 13 amino acids. V lost 1 base and J 4 bases, leaving 7 bases between the germline ends. Germline CDR1 and CDR2: SNHLY and FYNNEI. CDR3 bases: TGTGCCAGCAGTGAAGGGGGAGTCACTGAAGCTTTCTTT. Encoded protein: CASSEGGVTEAFF.

The rearrangement joins TRBV6-1 to TRBJ1-1; D may be TRBD1 (6 bases). CDR1 MNHNS and CDR2 SASEGT come from the germline V gene. V lost 1 base, J lost 11 bases, and 14 bases lay in between. The CDR3 is 13 residues long. The CDR3 is CASSEDTGYRAFF. The CDR3 nucleotides are TGTGCCAGCAGTGAAGATACAGGGTATCGGGCTTTCTTT.

The chain has TRBV19 and TRBJ2-3; possible D gene TRBD2, 5 bases. Germline assignment: CDR1 LNHDA and CDR2 SQIVND (reference sequence). The CDR3 totals 14 residues. Trimming pared 1 base from V and 6 bases from J, leaving 11 bases between. DNA for the CDR3: TGTGCCAGTAGTATAGGACGGGGATTGGATACGCAGTATTTT. This translates into CASSIGRGLDTQYF. Complete variable domain (other parts from reference TRBV19 and TRBJ2-3): DGGITQSPKYLFRKEGQNVTLSCEQNLNHDAMYWYRQDPGQGLRLIYYSQIVNDFQKGDIAEGYSVSREKKESFPLTVTSAQKNPTAFYLCASSIGRGLDTQYFGPGTRLTVL.

DNA of the CDR3: TGTGCCAGCAACATAAAGGAGGGGGGGCCGGGAGATACGCAGTATTTT. It encodes CASNIKEGGPGDTQYF. The chain couples TRBV7-2 to TRBJ2-3, with D possibly matching TRBD2 (7 bases). The germline CDR1 and CDR2 sequences are SGHTA and FQGNSA. With 7 bases removed from V and 5 bases from J, the gap between germline ends came to 22 bases. This CDR3 spans 16 amino acids.

This chain uses TRBV4-2 with TRBJ1-2; 7 bases map to TRBD1. The J segment lost 8 bases and the V segment lost 2 bases, leaving 14 bases of the junction unmatched. The CDR3 has 16 amino acids. Per germline, CDR1 LGHNA and CDR2 YNFKEQ. The CDR3 DNA reads TGTGCCAGCAGCCAACCGACTGACATACAGGGACAGGGCTACACCTTC. It translates to CASSQPTDIQGQGYTF.

This clone was recorded once. V and J are TRBV2 and TRBJ1-5; TRBD1 agrees at 9 bases. Trimming at V came to 8 bases and at J to 4 bases, leaving 6 bases not matched to a gene. The CDR3 covers 14 residues. Looked up from germline, CDR1 is SNHLY and CDR2 is FYNNEI. The CDR3 protein is CASRDREGNQPQHF. In DNA, the CDR3 is TGTGCCAGCCGGGACAGGGAAGGGAATCAGCCCCAGCATTTT.

This clone was counted once. The chain has TRBV5-1 and TRBJ1-1; the D gene is possibly TRBD1 (6 bases). Germline V CDR1 and CDR2: SGHRS, YFSETQ. The CDR3 is 16 residues long. The germline V and J ends were trimmed by 4 bases and 0 bases, with 16 bases remaining between them. The CDR3 nucleotides are TGCGCCAGCAGCCTTGTCGGGACATACTTGAACACTGAAGCTTTCTTT. Its translation is CASSLVGTYLNTEAFF.

This clone has only a few counts. The chain recombines TRBV5-1 with TRBJ2-2; TRBD2 aligns across 7 bases. The length of the CDR3 is 14 residues. CDR1 and CDR2 (germline): SGHRS, YFSETQ. V shed 4 bases, J shed 6 bases, and the junction held 6 bases outside the gene matches. In nucleotides, the CDR3 is TGCGCCAGCAGCCCGGCGGGGGTCTCCGGGGAGCTGTTTTTT. Its protein is CASSPAGVSGELFF.

This rearrangement joins TRBV12-3 or TRBV12-4 to TRBJ2-5, with TRBD1 identical over 8 bases. V lost 11 bases to trimming and J lost 2 bases; unmatched junction nucleotides: 7. This CDR3 has 13 residues. In DNA, the CDR3 is TGTGCCGTGCAGGGGGCTGGGCAAGAGACCCAGTACTTC. It is translated as CAVQGAGQETQYF.

The chain uses TRBV6-5 and TRBJ1-2, with TRBD1 matching 7 bases. CDR1 is MNHEY, CDR2 SVGAGI, per germline. V lost 5 bases, J lost 6 bases, and 9 bases stayed unmatched. This CDR3 is built from 14 residues. The CDR3 sequence is CASSKSDRVNGYTF. The CDR3 DNA is TGTGCCAGCAGTAAATCTGACAGGGTCAATGGCTACACCTTC.

This chain links TRBV18 with TRBJ1-5; a possible D gene is TRBD1 (5 bases). Trimming stripped 6 bases from V and 4 bases from J, with 10 bases between. This CDR3 region has 13 residues. CDR1 is KGHSH, CDR2 LQKENI, per germline. This chain's CDR3 is CASSTRDNQPQHF. Here the CDR3 DNA reads TGTGCCAGCTCCACCAGGGATAATCAGCCCCAGCATTTT.

This clone has a single count. V and J are TRBV25-1 and TRBJ1-1; TRBD1 agrees at 10 bases. V dropped 2 bases and J dropped 7; count of bases not matched to a gene: 7. Germline V gene sequence: CDR1 MGHDK, CDR2 SYGVNS. This CDR3 region has 15 residues. CDR3 amino acids: CASSEPGTGEVEAFF. The CDR3 coding sequence is TGTGCCAGCAGTGAACCGGGGACAGGGGAGGTTGAAGCTTTCTTT. Drawing the rest from reference TRBV25-1 and TRBJ1-1, the complete variable domain is EADIYQTPRYLVIGTGKKITLECSQTMGHDKMYWYQQDPGMELHLIHYSYGVNSTEKGDLSSESTVSRIRTEHFPLTLESARPSHTSQYLCASSEPGTGEVEAFFGQGTRLTVV.

The CDR3 reads CASSPLSPGPGELFF. DNA for the CDR3: TGTGCCAGCAGCCCCCTTTCCCCAGGTCCCGGGGAGCTGTTTTTT. The chain carries TRBV3-1 (or the pseudogene TRBV3-2) and TRBJ2-2, with D hard to call. The CDR3 extends over 15 amino acids. Germline loops: CDR1 LGHDT, CDR2 YNNKEL (reference sequence). Trimming left V 4 bases short and J 6 bases short, with 15 bases between.

CDR3 nucleotide sequence: TGTGCCAGCAGCTTAGGGGCGGGGGGCACAGATACGCAGTATTTT. Amino acids: CASSLGAGGTDTQYF. This chain links TRBV7-8 with TRBJ2-3; 7 bases are shared with TRBD2. CDR1 is SGHVS, CDR2 FQNEAQ, per germline. The CDR3 has 15 residues. Trimming took 1 base from V and 1 from J; bases not matched to a gene: 2.

In regard to this clone: At one end, the junction sequence differs from germline, possibly due to a read error. The chain combines TRBV10-3 with TRBJ1-5; 9 nucleotides agree with TRBD1. CDR1 and CDR2 (germline): ENHRY, SYGVKD. CDR3 size: 15 residues. The CDR3 nucleotides are TGTGCCATCAGCCCGGGACAGGGTAGCGATCAGCCCCAGCATTTT. Amino acid sequence: CAISPGQGSDQPQHF.

The rearrangement uses TRBV6-5 and TRBJ1-6; tentative D call: TRBD1 (5 bases). The CDR3 runs 14 residues. V was shortened by 8 bases and J by 5 bases, with 13 bases between the two germline ends. Germline V CDR1 and CDR2: MNHEY, SVGAGI. CDR3 DNA: TGTGCCAGCTTTGGGGGGGGGAATAATTCACCCCTCCACTTT. Translating gives CASFGGGNNSPLHF.

J is TRBJ1-3 and V is TRBV28; D is perhaps TRBD1 (6 bases). The CDR3 runs 14 residues. V gave up 4 bases and J gave up 6 bases, with 13 bases separating them. CDR1 is MDHEN and CDR2 is SYDVKM in the germline V gene. In DNA form, the CDR3 reads TGTGCCAGCAGTTCCGCAGGGGTAGAAAACACCATATATTTT. It yields the protein CASSSAGVENTIYF. Variable domain in full (rest from reference TRBV28 and TRBJ1-3): DVKVTQSSRYLVKRTGEKVFLECVQDMDHENMFWYRQDPGLGLRLIYFSYDVKMKEKGDIPEGYSVSREKKERFSLILESASTNQTSMYLCASSSAGVENTIYFGEGSWLTVV.

The chain carries TRBV2 and TRBJ1-2; D may be TRBD1 (5 bases). The CDR3 is 14 residues long. Trimming left V 4 bases short and J 7 bases short, with 16 bases between. In germline, CDR1 is SNHLY, CDR2 FYNNEI. This chain's CDR3 is CASSVREGNIGYTF. CDR3 DNA: TGTGCCAGCAGTGTGAGGGAGGGGAACATTGGCTACACCTTC. The variable domain in full, with the rest retrieved from reference TRBV2 and TRBJ1-2, is EPEVTQTPSHQVTQMGQEVILRCVPISNHLYFYWYRQILGQKVEFLVSFYNNEISEKSEIFDDQFSVERPDGSNFTLKIRSTKLEDSAMYFCASSVREGNIGYTFGSGTRLTVV.

The genes are TRBV11-2 and TRBJ1-2; D remains ambiguous. The V gene's germline CDR1 is SGHAT and CDR2 FQNNGV. The CDR3 runs 13 residues. V was cut by 5 bases and J by 3 bases, with 10 bases left in between. In DNA, the CDR3 is TGTGCCAGCAGCCCGCGACATGACTATGGCTACACCTTC. Its translation is CASSPRHDYGYTF.

The rearrangement uses TRBV19 and TRBJ1-5, with 8 bases lining up with TRBD1. In germline, CDR1 is LNHDA, CDR2 SQIVND (reference sequence). The V segment lost 5 bases and the J segment 2 bases; nucleotides outside the gene matches: 17. The CDR3 totals 19 residues. CDR3 protein: CASSPRYPAGGGGNQPQHF. CDR3 nucleotides: TGTGCCAGTAGTCCTAGGTATCCGGCAGGGGGCGGAGGCAATCAGCCCCAGCATTTT. Supplemented by reference TRBV19 and TRBJ1-5, the full variable domain reads DGGITQSPKYLFRKEGQNVTLSCEQNLNHDAMYWYRQDPGQGLRLIYYSQIVNDFQKGDIAEGYSVSREKKESFPLTVTSAQKNPTAFYLCASSPRYPAGGGGNQPQHFGDGTRLSIL.

This rearrangement joins TRBV3-1 (or the pseudogene TRBV3-2) to TRBJ2-1, with D maybe TRBD1 (6 bases). V was clipped by 4 bases and J by 2 bases, with 12 bases between them. The length of the CDR3 is 15 residues. The germline CDR1 and CDR2 sequences are LGHDT and YNNKEL (reference sequence). DNA for the CDR3: TGTGCCAGCAGCCTCGGCCAGGGGACCTACAATGAGCAGTTCTTC. Translation: CASSLGQGTYNEQFF.